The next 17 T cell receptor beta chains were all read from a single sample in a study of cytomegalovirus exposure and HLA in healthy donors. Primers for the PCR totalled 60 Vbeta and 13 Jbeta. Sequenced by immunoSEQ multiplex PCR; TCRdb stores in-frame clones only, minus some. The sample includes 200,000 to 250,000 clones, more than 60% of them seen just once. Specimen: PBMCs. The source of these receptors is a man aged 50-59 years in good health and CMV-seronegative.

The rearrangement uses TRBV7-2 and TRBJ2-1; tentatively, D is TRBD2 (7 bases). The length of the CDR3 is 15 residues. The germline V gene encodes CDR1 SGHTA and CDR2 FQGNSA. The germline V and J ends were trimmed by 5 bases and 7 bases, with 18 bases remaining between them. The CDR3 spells CASSRSRGAPNEQFF. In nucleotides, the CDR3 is TGTGCCAGCAGCCGATCCCGGGGGGCCCCTAATGAGCAGTTCTTC.

Here the CDR3 reads CASSTTGAGYTF. DNA for the CDR3: TGTGCCAGCAGTACGACAGGGGCCGGCTACACCTTC. The chain carries TRBV28 and TRBJ1-2; 8 positions agree with TRBD1. The length of the CDR3 is 12 residues. The ends lost 5 bases at V and 8 bases at J; junction bases unmatched: 4. Germline V lookup: CDR1 MDHEN, CDR2 SYDVKM.

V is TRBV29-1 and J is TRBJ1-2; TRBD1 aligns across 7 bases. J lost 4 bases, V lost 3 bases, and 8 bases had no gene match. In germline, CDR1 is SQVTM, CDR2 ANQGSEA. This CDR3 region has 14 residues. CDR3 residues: CSVEHWTGGYGYTF. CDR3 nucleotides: TGCAGCGTTGAGCATTGGACAGGCGGCTATGGCTACACCTTC.

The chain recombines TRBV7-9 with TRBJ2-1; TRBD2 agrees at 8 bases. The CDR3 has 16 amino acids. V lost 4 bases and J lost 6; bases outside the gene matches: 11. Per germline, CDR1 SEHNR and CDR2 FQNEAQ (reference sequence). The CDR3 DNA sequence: TGTGCCAGCAGCTCACCTTCCGAGCGGGAGATCAATGAGCAGTTCTTC. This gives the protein CASSSPSEREINEQFF.

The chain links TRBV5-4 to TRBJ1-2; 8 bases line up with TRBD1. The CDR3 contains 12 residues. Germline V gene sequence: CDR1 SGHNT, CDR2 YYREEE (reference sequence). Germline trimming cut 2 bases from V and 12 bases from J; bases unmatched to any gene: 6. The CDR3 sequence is CASSLENRGDTF. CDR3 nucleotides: TGTGCCAGCAGCTTAGAGAACAGGGGGGACACCTTC.

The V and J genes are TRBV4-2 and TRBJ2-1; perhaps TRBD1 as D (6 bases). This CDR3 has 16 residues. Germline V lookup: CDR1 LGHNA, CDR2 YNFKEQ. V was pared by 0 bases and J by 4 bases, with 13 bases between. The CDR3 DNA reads TGTGCCAGCAGCCAAGATCTAGGACAGACATACAATGAGCAGTTCTTC. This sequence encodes CASSQDLGQTYNEQFF.

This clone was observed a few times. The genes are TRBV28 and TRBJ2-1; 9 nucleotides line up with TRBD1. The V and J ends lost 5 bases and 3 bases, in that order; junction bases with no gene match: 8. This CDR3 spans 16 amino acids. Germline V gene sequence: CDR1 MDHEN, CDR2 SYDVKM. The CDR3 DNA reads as TGTGCCAGCAGTCGGGGACAGGGAGGGAACTACAATGAGCAGTTCTTC. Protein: CASSRGQGGNYNEQFF.

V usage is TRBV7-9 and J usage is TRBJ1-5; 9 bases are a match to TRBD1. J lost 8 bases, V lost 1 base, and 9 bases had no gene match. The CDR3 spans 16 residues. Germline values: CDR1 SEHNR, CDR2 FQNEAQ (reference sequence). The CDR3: CASSLDRGPPAEPQHF. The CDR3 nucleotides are TGTGCCAGCAGCTTAGACAGGGGGCCACCGGCGGAGCCCCAGCATTTT.

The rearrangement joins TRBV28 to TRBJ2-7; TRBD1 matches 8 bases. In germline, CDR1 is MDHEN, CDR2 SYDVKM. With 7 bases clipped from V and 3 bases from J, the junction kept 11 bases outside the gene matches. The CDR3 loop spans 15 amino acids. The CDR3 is CASNLAGTGFYEQYF. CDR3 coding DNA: TGTGCCAGCAACCTCGCCGGGACAGGATTCTACGAGCAGTACTTC.

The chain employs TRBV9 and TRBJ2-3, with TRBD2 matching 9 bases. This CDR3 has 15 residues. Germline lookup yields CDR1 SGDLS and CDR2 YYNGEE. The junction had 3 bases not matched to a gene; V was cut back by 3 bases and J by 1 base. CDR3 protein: CASSGSGRGTDTQYF. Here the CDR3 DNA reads TGTGCCAGCAGCGGTAGCGGGAGAGGCACAGATACGCAGTATTTT. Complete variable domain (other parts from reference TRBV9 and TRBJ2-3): DSGVTQTPKHLITATGQRVTLRCSPRSGDLSVYWYQQSLDQGLQFLIQYYNGEERAKGNILERFSAQQFPDLHSELNLSSLELGDSALYFCASSGSGRGTDTQYFGPGTRLTVL.

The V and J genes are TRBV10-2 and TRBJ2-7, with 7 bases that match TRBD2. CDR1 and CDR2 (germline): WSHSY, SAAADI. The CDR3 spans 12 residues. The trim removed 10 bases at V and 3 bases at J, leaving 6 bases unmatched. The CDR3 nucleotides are TGCGCCACCACCGGGACTAACTACGAGCAGTACTTC. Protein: CATTGTNYEQYF.

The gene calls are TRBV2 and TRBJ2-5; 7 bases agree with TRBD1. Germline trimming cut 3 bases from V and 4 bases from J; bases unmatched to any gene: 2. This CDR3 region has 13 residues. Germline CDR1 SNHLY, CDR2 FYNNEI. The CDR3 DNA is TGTGCCAGCAGTGAGACAGGGAGAGAGACCCAGTACTTC. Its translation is CASSETGRETQYF.

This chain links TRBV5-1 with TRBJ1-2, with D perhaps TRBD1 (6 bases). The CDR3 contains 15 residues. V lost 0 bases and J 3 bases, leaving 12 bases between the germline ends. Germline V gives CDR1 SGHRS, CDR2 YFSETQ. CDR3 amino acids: CASSLDRELYYGYTF. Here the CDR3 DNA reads TGCGCCAGCAGCTTGGACAGGGAATTATACTATGGCTACACCTTC.

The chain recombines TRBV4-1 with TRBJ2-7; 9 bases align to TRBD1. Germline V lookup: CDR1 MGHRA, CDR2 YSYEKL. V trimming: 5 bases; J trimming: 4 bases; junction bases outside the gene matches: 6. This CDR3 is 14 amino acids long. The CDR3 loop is CASSSPGQGYEQYF. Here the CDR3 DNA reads TGCGCCAGCAGCTCTCCGGGACAGGGTTACGAGCAGTACTTC.

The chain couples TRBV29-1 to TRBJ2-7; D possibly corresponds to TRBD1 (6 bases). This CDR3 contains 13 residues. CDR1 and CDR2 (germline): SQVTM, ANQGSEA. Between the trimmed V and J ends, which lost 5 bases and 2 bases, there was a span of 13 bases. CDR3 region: CSVSGHRTYEQYF. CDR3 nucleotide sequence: TGCAGCGTTTCGGGACACCGAACCTACGAGCAGTACTTC.

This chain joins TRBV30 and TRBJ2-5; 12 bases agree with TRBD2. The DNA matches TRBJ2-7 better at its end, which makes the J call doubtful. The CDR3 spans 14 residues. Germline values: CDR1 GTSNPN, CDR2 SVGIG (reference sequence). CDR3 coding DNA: TGTGCCTGGAGGGGGACTAGCGGGCCGTACGAGCAGTACTTC. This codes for CAWRGTSGPYEQYF.

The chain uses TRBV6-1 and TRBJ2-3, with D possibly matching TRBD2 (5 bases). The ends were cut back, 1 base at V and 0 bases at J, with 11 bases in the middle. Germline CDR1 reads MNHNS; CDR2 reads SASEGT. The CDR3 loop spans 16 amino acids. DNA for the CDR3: TGTGCCAGCAGTGAAGAAGCGGTGATTAGCACAGATACGCAGTATTTT. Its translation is CASSEEAVISTDTQYF.